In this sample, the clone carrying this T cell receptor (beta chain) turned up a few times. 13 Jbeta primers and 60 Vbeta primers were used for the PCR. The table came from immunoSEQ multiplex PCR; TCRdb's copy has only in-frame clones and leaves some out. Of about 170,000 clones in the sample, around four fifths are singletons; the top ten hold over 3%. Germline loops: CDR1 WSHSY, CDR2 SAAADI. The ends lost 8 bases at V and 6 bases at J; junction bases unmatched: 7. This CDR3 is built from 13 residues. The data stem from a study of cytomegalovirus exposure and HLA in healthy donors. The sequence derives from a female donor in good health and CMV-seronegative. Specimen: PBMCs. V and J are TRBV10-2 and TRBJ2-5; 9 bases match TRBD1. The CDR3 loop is CASLMDRGKTQYF. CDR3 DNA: TGCGCCAGCCTGATGGACAGGGGCAAGACCCAGTACTTC.